Sequencing of this T cell receptor beta chain was carried out in a study of OX40 agonist ivuxolimab in advanced cancers. Study-level information: Dose-escalation subjects each had hepatocellular carcinoma, melanoma, renal cell or head and neck cancer. Under the entry rules, prior anti-PD-1, anti-PD-L1 or anti-CTLA-4 therapy was allowed, and 40% had some.

Autoimmune disease history or systemic immunosuppression barred patients. The data were produced by immunoSEQ multiplex PCR, yet TCRdb's version contains in-frame clones alone and is incomplete. Among fewer than 30,000 clones listed, roughly 77% were seen once. The sequencing here drew on CD4+ or CD8+ T cells sorted from blood, taken in a trial of the OX40 agonist ivuxolimab. The TCR sequence derives from an adult with an advanced solid tumor such as melanoma, head and neck, liver or kidney cancer.

CDR3 coding DNA: TGCGCCAGCAGCCTGAAGAGTCCCGGGACTAGCGGGAGTATAAATGAGCAGTTCTTC. The encoded protein is CASSLKSPGTSGSINEQFF. V and J are TRBV5-1 and TRBJ2-1; TRBD2 matches 14 bases. Per the germline V gene, CDR1 is SGHRS and CDR2 is YFSETQ. After removal of 4 bases from V and 7 bases from J, the junction contained 16 bases not matched to a gene. CDR3 length: 19 amino acids.